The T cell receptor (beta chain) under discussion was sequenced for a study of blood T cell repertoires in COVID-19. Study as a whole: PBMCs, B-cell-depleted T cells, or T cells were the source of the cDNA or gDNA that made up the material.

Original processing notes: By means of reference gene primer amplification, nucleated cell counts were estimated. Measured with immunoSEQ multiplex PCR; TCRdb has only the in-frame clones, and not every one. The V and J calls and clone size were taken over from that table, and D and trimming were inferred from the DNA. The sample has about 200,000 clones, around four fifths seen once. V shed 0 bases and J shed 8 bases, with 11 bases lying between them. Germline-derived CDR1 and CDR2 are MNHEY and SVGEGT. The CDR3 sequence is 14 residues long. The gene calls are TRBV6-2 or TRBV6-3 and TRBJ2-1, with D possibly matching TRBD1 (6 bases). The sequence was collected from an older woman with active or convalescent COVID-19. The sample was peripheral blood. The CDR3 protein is CASSYSGGAYEQFF. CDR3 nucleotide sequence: TGTGCCAGCAGTTACTCTGGGGGCGCCTATGAGCAGTTCTTC.